Here is one TCR beta chain with its context. Antigen unknown. The sequenced fragment ends 3 residues before the CDR3 boundary, so the rest is inferred from the germline J gene. The CDR3 has 15 residues. After removal of 4 bases from V and 2 bases from J, the junction contained 8 bases not matched to a gene. Germline V gives CDR1 SGHVS, CDR2 FNYEAQ. The data originate from a study of T cells in women clearing cervical HPV infection. Study background: Case blood was drawn a median approximately 150 days after lesion detection.

MY09/MY11 PCR detected cervical HPV DNA; dot-blot assigned genotypes. Profiled with immunoSEQ multiplex PCR; TCRdb holds only in-frame clones, not every one. The table for this sample gives about 20,000 clones. Study-wide results and caveats: Cases and controls were distinguished at AUC about 0.86 by richness and V genes. Controls had more TRBV6-7 (about 0.16%) than cases (0.11%).

The TCR comes from a woman between 18 and 70 years old with a cervical HPV16 infection that either progressed to CIN3+ or cleared (not recorded which). The sample consisted of blood buffy coat. The V gene is TRBV7-6, the J gene TRBJ2-7; 7 bases align to TRBD1. CDR3 DNA (partial): TGTGCCAGCAGCTGCCAACAGGGGAGCACCTACGAG. Amino acids: CASSCQQGSTYE. The full CDR3 sequence reads CASSCQQGSTYEQYF.